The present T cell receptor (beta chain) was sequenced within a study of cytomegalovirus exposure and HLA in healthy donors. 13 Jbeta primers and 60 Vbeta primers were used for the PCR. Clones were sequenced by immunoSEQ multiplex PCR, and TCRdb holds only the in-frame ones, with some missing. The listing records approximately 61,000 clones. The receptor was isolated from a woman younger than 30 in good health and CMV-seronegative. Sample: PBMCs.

CDR3 sequence reads: CASSLPQGVGAFF. CDR3 bases: TGTGCCAGCAGCTTACCGCAGGGGGTGGGAGCTTTCTTT. The chain recombines TRBV7-9 with TRBJ1-1, with 7 bases that match TRBD1. J lost 10 bases, V lost 2 bases, and 7 bases had no gene match. CDR1 and CDR2 from the germline V gene are SEHNR and FQNEAQ (reference sequence). The length of the CDR3 is 13 residues. The whole variable domain, remainder taken from reference TRBV7-9 and TRBJ1-1, is DTGVSQNPRHKITKRGQNVTFRCDPISEHNRLYWYRQTLGQGPEFLTYFQNEAQLEKSRLLSDRFSAERPKGSFSTLEIQRTEQGDSAMYLCASSLPQGVGAFFGQGTRLTVV.